The entry below gives a single T cell receptor (beta chain) sequence along with its context. It has no known antigen specificity. Per-base qualities were not stored, and no clone one base away is much larger. Including the terminal cysteine and phenylalanine, the CDR3 comprises 14 residues. Left in the record is the CDR3 DNA by itself, 42 bases read in frame from the first base. V sheds 9 bases and J sheds 11 bases, leaving 26 bases between their ends. The CDR1 and CDR2 encoded by the germline V gene are SGDLS and YYNGEE. This specimen belongs to a study of T cells in localized non-small cell lung cancer (dated by TCRdb to about 2020). About the investigation overall: The study examined T cell repertoires in 236 patients with early-stage NSCLC and compared tumors with uninvolved tumor-adjacent lungs. The cohort comprised 236 treatment-naïve NSCLC patients with resected, localized lung tumors. The mean age of the NSCLC patients was 60 to 85 years, with 120 to 150 men and around 100 women. On the study overall, not on this receptor specifically: Higher T cell density in blood was associated with longer overall survival, whereas higher clonality in adjacent lung was associated with shorter survival. Of the top 100 tumor clones, a median of approximately 60 were detected in paired uninvolved adjacent lung; 28 were also among that lung's top 100. The highest T cell clonality was observed in uninvolved tumor-adjacent lung, where clonality exceeded that of tumor, suggesting that antigenic responses were more focused in uninvolved tumor-adjacent lung. Because the study design was exploratory, TCR variables were selected using unadjusted p-values without false-discovery rate correction. Because multi-region sequencing of the tumors was not done, intratumor heterogeneity could not be ruled out.

At diagnosis, tumor, uninvolved tumor-adjacent lung and peripheral blood were collected and then preserved as a mix of FFPE and fresh-frozen material. For TCR repertoire profiling, blood samples were analyzed as peripheral blood mononuclear cells. TCR beta CDR3 regions were sequenced from DNA using the immunoSEQ Assay. As for the original processing: T cell density was computed as TCR beta template counts normalized to usable DNA estimated by amplifying housekeeping genes. Richness was estimated with the preseqR package, extrapolating to 400,000 templates for PBMC samples and 120,000 templates for tissue samples. Clonality was defined as one minus Pielou's evenness. Differential abundance testing on productive amino-acid clonotypes, with a minimum total count of 5 and an alpha of 0.1, was used to identify tissue-enriched TCRs. The Jaccard Index and the Morisita Overlap Index were used to measure how much the repertoires overlapped between compartments. TCR beta CDR3s were clustered by GLIPH together with public tetramer-defined viral CDR3s, and at least three viral sequences plus V-gene enrichment were required for viral motifs. Entries here come from immuneACCESS through TCRdb and include only in-frame sequences with V and J called. Some clones fail to appear in such tables; in the studies checked, an unresolved V gene covers under half of the shortfall, and the cause of the remainder is unknown. That table furnishes V, J and clone size, whereas the DNA furnished D and trimming. The sample table holds 11,000 or so clones, of which around 85% were seen once. Together, the top ten hold about 20% of the sample.

This sample comprised peripheral blood, obtained before any cancer treatment. The sequence is built from TRBV9 and TRBJ1-2, and possibly TRBD1, on 5 matching bases. The sequence was obtained from a male donor aged 60 or older with stage I lung adenocarcinoma. The CDR3 protein is CATGSWGVSLGYTF. The DNA sequence reads TGTGCCACCGGATCCTGGGGGGTGTCATTGGGGTACACCTTC.